This T cell receptor beta chain stems from a study of technical replicates of blood from a few donors. The table came from immunoSEQ multiplex PCR; TCRdb's copy has only in-frame clones and leaves some out. The table lists more than 95,000 clones, 95% of them singletons. Germline CDR1 is SGHTS and CDR2 is YDEGEE. The V segment lost 0 bases and the J segment 5 bases; nucleotides outside the gene matches: 1. The CDR3 is made up of 14 amino acids. Sequencing used T cells isolated from PBMCs. The receptor's source is a human donor in good health. The chain has TRBV5-8 and TRBJ1-1; 10 nucleotides match TRBD1. DNA for the CDR3: TGTGCCAGCAGCTTGGGACAGGGGGCAACTGAAGCTTTCTTT. Protein: CASSLGQGATEAFF.